A single sample gave rise to the 12 T cell receptor beta chains below, sequenced in a study of CD8+ T cells in alopecia areata. Isolated RNA was reverse transcribed into cDNA used as the sequencing template. The table came from immunoSEQ multiplex PCR; TCRdb's copy has only in-frame clones and leaves some out. The top ten hold about 6.3% of the sample, which has about 160,000 clones, 40% to 50% seen once. The sample taken for sequencing was CD4+ T cells sorted from blood. Every receptor here comes from a human donor with alopecia areata.

The genes are TRBV7-9 and TRBJ1-2, with 10 bases lining up with TRBD1. The germline V gene has CDR1 SEHNR and CDR2 FQNEAQ (reference sequence). With 4 bases clipped from V and 7 bases from J, the junction kept 9 bases outside the gene matches. This CDR3 contains 15 residues. Here the CDR3 reads CASSSRRQGAGGYTF. CDR3 nucleotide sequence: TGTGCCAGCAGCTCCCGCCGACAGGGGGCGGGTGGCTACACCTTC.

In this sample, this clone turned up a few times. The chain links TRBV6-6 to TRBJ2-7; no clear D gene. The CDR3 consists of 12 residues. Deletions cut 6 bases from V and 1 base from J, with 7 bases between. In germline, CDR1 is MNHNY, CDR2 SVGAGI (reference sequence). DNA for the CDR3: TGTGCCAGCAGCCGACTGTCCTACGAGCAGTACTTC. Its translation: CASSRLSYEQYF.

The chain combines TRBV2 with TRBJ2-3; the D is unclear. The germline gives CDR1 SNHLY, CDR2 FYNNEI. V was clipped by 7 bases and J by 0 bases, with 14 bases between them. This CDR3 spans 15 amino acids. The CDR3 is CASKPDHTSTDTQYF. CDR3 in DNA: TGTGCCAGCAAACCCGACCATACCAGCACAGATACGCAGTATTTT.

The V call is TRBV5-1, the J call TRBJ2-7; D ambiguous. CDR1 and CDR2 (germline): SGHRS, YFSETQ. CDR3 length: 12 amino acids. V was shortened by 0 bases and J by 6 bases, with 7 bases between the two germline ends. In DNA form, the CDR3 reads TGCGCCAGCAGCTTGGGCAAGGGCGAGCAGTACTTC. It is translated as CASSLGKGEQYF.

There are a few counts of this clone. The identical CDR3 is also encoded by other nucleotide sequences in the sample. The J gene is TRBJ2-7, the V gene TRBV28; D not resolved. V lost 6 bases and J 4 bases, leaving 7 bases between the germline ends. The CDR3 is 11 residues long. Germline assignment: CDR1 MDHEN and CDR2 SYDVKM. Here the CDR3 reads CASSLKYEQYF. Here the CDR3 DNA reads TGTGCCAGCAGCCTCAAGTACGAGCAGTACTTC. Filled out from reference TRBV28 and TRBJ2-7, the complete variable domain reads DVKVTQSSRYLVKRTGEKVFLECVQDMDHENMFWYRQDPGLGLRLIYFSYDVKMKEKGDIPEGYSVSREKKERFSLILESASTNQTSMYLCASSLKYEQYFGPGTRLTVT.

The rearrangement links TRBV19 to TRBJ2-7, with 7 bases matching TRBD1. The length of the CDR3 is 14 residues. Germline lookup yields CDR1 LNHDA and CDR2 SQIVND (reference sequence). The junction had 4 bases not matched to a gene; V was cut back by 2 bases and J by 3 bases. CDR3 nucleotide sequence: TGTGCCAGTAGTATACCGGGACAGATCTACGAGCAGTACTTC. It encodes CASSIPGQIYEQYF.

This clone was counted a few times. The genes are TRBV7-9 and TRBJ2-7; D may be TRBD1 (6 bases). Germline V lookup: CDR1 SEHNR, CDR2 FQNEAQ (reference sequence). Trimming removed 5 bases from V and 3 bases from J, with 8 bases in between. CDR3 length: 12 amino acids. The CDR3, as DNA: TGTGCCAGCAGCAAACAGGGCTACGAGCAGTACTTC. Protein sequence: CASSKQGYEQYF.

This clone was picked up many times. V gene TRBV9 combines with J gene TRBJ2-7, with 9 bases lining up with TRBD1. CDR1 is SGDLS, CDR2 YYNGEE, per germline. Unmatched junction bases numbered 10, after V lost 0 bases and J lost 9 bases. CDR3 length: 15 residues. CDR3 in amino acids: CASSVDGDRDRAQYF. The DNA for the CDR3 is TGTGCCAGCAGCGTAGACGGGGACAGGGATAGGGCGCAGTACTTC.

Comments on this clone: Other DNA sequences in this sample translate to the same CDR3. The chain links TRBV5-1 to TRBJ2-5, with a weak D call TRBD1 (6 bases). The CDR3 loop spans 13 amino acids. Germline-derived CDR1 and CDR2 are SGHRS and YFSETQ. V lost 4 bases and J 5 bases, leaving 12 bases between the germline ends. Here the CDR3 DNA reads TGCGCCAGCAGCGTACAGGGACGGGAGACCCAGTACTTC. Encoded protein: CASSVQGRETQYF.

The chain couples TRBV29-1 to TRBJ1-4, with a weak D call TRBD1 (6 bases). This CDR3 has 15 amino acids. The germline CDR1 and CDR2 sequences are SQVTM and ANQGSEA. The V and J ends lost 6 bases and 3 bases respectively, with 17 bases between them. CDR3 nucleotide sequence: TGCAGCGTGCTGGACAGACTTGATTCTAATGAAAAACTGTTTTTT. This encodes CSVLDRLDSNEKLFF.

This clone showed up just a few times. The V gene is TRBV5-1, the J gene TRBJ2-5; D call uncertain. CDR1 and CDR2 (germline): SGHRS, YFSETQ. With 2 bases removed from V and 1 base from J, the gap between germline ends came to 6 bases. The CDR3 sequence is 13 residues long. CDR3 sequence (DNA): TGCGCCAGCAGCTTCGCAGCCCAAGAGACCCAGTACTTC. Amino acids: CASSFAAQETQYF.

This sequence joins TRBV23-1 and TRBJ2-6; a possible D gene is TRBD2 (6 bases). TRBV23-1 is an open reading frame, and its role is uncertain. V was cut by 0 bases and J by 3 bases, with 9 bases left in between. The CDR3 loop spans 16 amino acids. The CDR3 protein is CASSQSRGCGANVLTF. The DNA of the CDR3 is TGCGCCAGCAGTCAATCGCGGGGCTGTGGGGCCAACGTCCTGACTTTC.